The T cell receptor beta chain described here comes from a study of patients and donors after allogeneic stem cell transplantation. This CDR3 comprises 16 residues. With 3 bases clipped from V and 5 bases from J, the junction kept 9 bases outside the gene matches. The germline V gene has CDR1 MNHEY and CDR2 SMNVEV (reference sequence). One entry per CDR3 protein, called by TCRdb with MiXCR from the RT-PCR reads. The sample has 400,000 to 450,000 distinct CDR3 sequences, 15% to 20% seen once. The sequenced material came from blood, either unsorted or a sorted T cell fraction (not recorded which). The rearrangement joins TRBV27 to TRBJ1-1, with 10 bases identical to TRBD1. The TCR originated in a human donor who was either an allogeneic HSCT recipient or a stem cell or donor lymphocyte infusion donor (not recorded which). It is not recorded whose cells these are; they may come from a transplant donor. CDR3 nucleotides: TGTGCCAGCAGTTTTATCTTGACAGGGGGCCGTACTGAAGCTTTCTTT. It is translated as CASSFILTGGRTEAFF.